This T cell receptor beta chain originates from a study of blood T cell repertoires in COVID-19. Study as a whole: PBMCs, B-cell-depleted T cells, or T cells provided the cDNA or gDNA that made up the material.

Profiled with immunoSEQ multiplex PCR; TCRdb holds only in-frame clones, not every one. Of about 150,000 clones listed, over 75% are singletons. The CDR3 is 11 amino acids. The J segment lost 11 bases and the V segment lost 6 bases, leaving 6 bases of the junction unmatched. Germline loops: CDR1 LGHNT, CDR2 FRNRAP. The sequence came from a man aged 60-69 years with COVID-19, enrolled during active disease. This chain connects TRBV12-5 to TRBJ1-2; 7 positions agree with TRBD1. Sample: peripheral blood. CDR3 in amino acids: CASGLGQVYTF. In DNA form, the CDR3 reads TGTGCTAGTGGCCTTGGACAGGTTTACACCTTC.